Below, 26 T cell receptor beta chains from the same sample are listed, as sequenced in a study of T cell responses to AZD1222 COVID-19 vaccine. TCRdb's table, derived via immunoSEQ multiplex PCR, lists solely in-frame clones and lacks some. Among around 78,000 clones listed, approximately 87% were seen once. Sequenced here: peripheral blood, sampled 28 days after the second AZD1222 dose. The receptor source for this set is an adult who received the AZD1222 COVID-19 vaccine.

The chain recombines TRBV16 with TRBJ2-7, with D tentatively TRBD1 (5 bases). V was pared by 3 bases and J by 4 bases, with 10 bases between. From germline, CDR1 is KGHSY and CDR2 FQNENV. This CDR3 comprises 13 residues. CDR3 sequence reads: CASSQGPGYEQYF. CDR3 DNA sequence: TGTGCCAGCAGCCAGGGGCCCGGTTACGAGCAGTACTTC.

This clone occurred once. V usage is TRBV9 and J usage is TRBJ1-1, with 8 bases fitting TRBD1. The length of the CDR3 is 15 residues. The germline CDR1 and CDR2 sequences are SGDLS and YYNGEE. The ends lost 0 bases at V and 3 bases at J; junction bases unmatched: 4. CDR3 residues: CASSVEGRGHTEAFF. The CDR3 nucleotides are TGTGCCAGCAGCGTAGAGGGCAGGGGGCACACTGAAGCTTTCTTT.

The chain is built from TRBV14 and TRBJ2-6; the D is unclear. CDR3 length: 13 residues. V lost 4 bases to trimming and J lost 0 bases, with 1 base between them. Germline values: CDR1 SGHDN, CDR2 FVKESK. The CDR3 reads CASSPSGANVLTF. Here the CDR3 DNA reads TGTGCCAGCAGCCCCTCTGGGGCCAACGTCCTGACTTTC.

The chain has TRBV7-2 and TRBJ1-1, with D perhaps matching TRBD1 (5 bases). With 1 base removed from V and 3 bases from J, the gap between germline ends came to 15 bases. CDR1 is SGHTA and CDR2 is FQGNSA in the germline V gene. The CDR3 spans 16 residues. The CDR3 DNA sequence: TGTGCCAGCAGCTTAGGTGCCGGGACCCCTTACACTGAAGCTTTCTTT. It encodes CASSLGAGTPYTEAFF.

The V and J genes are TRBV11-3 and TRBJ1-5, with 7 bases lining up with TRBD1. V dropped 5 bases and J dropped 1; count of bases not matched to a gene: 2. This CDR3 is 14 amino acids long. Germline assignment: CDR1 SGHNT and CDR2 YENEEA. CDR3 coding DNA: TGTGCCAGCAGCCACAGGGGCAGCAATCAGCCCCAGCATTTT. Translation gives CASSHRGSNQPQHF.

This chain links TRBV10-1 with TRBJ1-1; possible D gene TRBD1, 6 bases. Germline V gene lookup returns CDR1 WNHNN and CDR2 SYGVQD (reference sequence). The CDR3 contains 14 residues. V lost 2 bases to trimming and J lost 5 bases, with 12 bases between them. The CDR3 DNA reads TGCGCCAGCAGTGAGGGCAGGGGCTGGACTGAAGCTTTCTTT. Translated: CASSEGRGWTEAFF.

The chain combines TRBV5-4 with TRBJ1-5; 8 nucleotides agree with TRBD1. Germline loops: CDR1 SGHNT, CDR2 YYREEE (reference sequence). The CDR3 has 15 residues. Trimming at V came to 4 bases and at J to 2 bases, leaving 5 bases not matched to a gene. This CDR3 is CASSQTGDGNQPQHF. CDR3 DNA sequence: TGTGCCAGCAGCCAGACAGGGGACGGCAATCAGCCCCAGCATTTT.

This clone was observed a single time. The chain combines TRBV6-2 or TRBV6-3 with TRBJ2-7; D is unresolved. The CDR3 is made up of 12 amino acids. The germline V and J ends were trimmed by 4 bases and 6 bases, with 10 bases remaining between them. CDR1 is MNHEY, CDR2 SVGEGT, per germline. The CDR3 DNA sequence: TGTGCCAGCAGTTCCTACAGTGGCGAGCAGTACTTC. Residues: CASSSYSGEQYF.

V usage is TRBV5-1 and J usage is TRBJ2-1; 7 nucleotides agree with TRBD2. Trimming removed 1 base from V and 10 bases from J; junction bases left unmatched: 17. The CDR3 spans 17 residues. Per the germline V gene, CDR1 is SGHRS and CDR2 is YFSETQ. CDR3 amino acids: CASSLSVSSGVAAEQFF. The CDR3 region has the DNA TGCGCCAGCAGCTTGTCAGTATCCAGCGGGGTTGCGGCGGAGCAGTTCTTC.

The chain is built from TRBV27 and TRBJ2-7; 8 positions agree with TRBD2. Germline loops: CDR1 MNHEY, CDR2 SMNVEV (reference sequence). Trimming removed 4 bases from V and 3 bases from J; junction bases left unmatched: 5. CDR3 length: 14 residues. In DNA form, the CDR3 reads TGTGCCAGCAGTTACGGGACTAGGAACTACGAGCAGTACTTC. Protein product: CASSYGTRNYEQYF.

J is TRBJ1-2 and V is TRBV24-1; no firm D call. The V end lost 7 bases, the J end lost 4 bases, and 9 bases lay between the germline ends. This CDR3 has 12 residues. CDR1 and CDR2 (germline): KGHDR, SFDVKD. CDR3 residues: CATSDTAYGYTF. Written as DNA, the CDR3 is TGTGCCACCAGCGATACAGCCTATGGCTACACCTTC.

This chain links TRBV3-1 (or the pseudogene TRBV3-2) with TRBJ1-4, with D unresolved. Germline-derived CDR1 and CDR2 are LGHDT and YNNKEL (reference sequence). The ends were cut back, 2 bases at V and 8 bases at J, with 6 bases in the middle. CDR3 length: 12 amino acids. As DNA, the CDR3 is TGTGCCAGCAGCCAAAATAGGGAAAAACTGTTTTTT. Translating it yields CASSQNREKLFF.

CDR3 residues: CASSQGTGFYGYTF. The CDR3 DNA sequence: TGTGCCAGCAGCCAAGGGACAGGCTTCTATGGCTACACCTTC. This chain links TRBV3-1 (or the pseudogene TRBV3-2) with TRBJ1-2; 7 bases align to TRBD1. Germline V gene sequence: CDR1 LGHDT, CDR2 YNNKEL (reference sequence). The CDR3 totals 14 residues. V was pared by 1 base and J by 4 bases, with 3 bases of the junction left unmatched.

The gene calls are TRBV2 and TRBJ1-5; a weak D match, TRBD1 (5 bases). Per the germline V gene, CDR1 is SNHLY and CDR2 is FYNNEI. V lost 4 bases and J lost 7, with 14 bases in between. The CDR3 loop spans 14 amino acids. The CDR3 DNA is TGTGCCAGCAGTGCTTTTGAGGGGAAGCAGCCCCAGCATTTT. Translation gives CASSAFEGKQPQHF.

The gene calls are TRBV5-4 and TRBJ2-3; TRBD1 is a possible D gene (6 bases). The CDR3 sequence is 14 residues long. V gave up 0 bases and J gave up 5 bases, with 10 bases separating them. Germline CDR1 and CDR2: SGHNT and YYREEE (reference sequence). As DNA, the CDR3 is TGTGCCAGCAGCTTGGACAGGGTGGGAGATACGCAGTATTTT. It specifies CASSLDRVGDTQYF.

The chain combines TRBV5-8 with TRBJ1-5; D is undetermined. Trimming stripped 0 bases from V and 6 bases from J, with 7 bases between. Germline V gene lookup returns CDR1 SGHTS and CDR2 YDEGEE. CDR3 length: 13 amino acids. The CDR3 here is CASSLEASQPQHF. The CDR3 DNA is TGTGCCAGCAGCTTGGAGGCTAGTCAGCCCCAGCATTTT.

The chain links TRBV10-3 to TRBJ1-5; D perhaps matches TRBD1 (5 bases). In germline, CDR1 is ENHRY, CDR2 SYGVKD. The CDR3 totals 24 residues. Trimming pared 0 bases from V and 5 bases from J, leaving 38 bases between. CDR3 nucleotide sequence: TGTGCCATCAGTGAGTCGATGAGGAGCAGCTTTTTGAAGGGGAGCGGCAACCATTATCAGCCCCAGCATTTT. Residues: CAISESMRSSFLKGSGNHYQPQHF.

The chain recombines TRBV5-5 with TRBJ1-2; 12 nucleotides match TRBD1. In germline, CDR1 is SGHKS, CDR2 YYEKEE (reference sequence). The CDR3 consists of 18 residues. The J segment lost 3 bases and the V segment lost 4 bases, leaving 13 bases of the junction unmatched. The CDR3 protein is CASSTDGTGGPRDYGYTF. The CDR3 DNA sequence: TGTGCCAGCAGCACAGATGGGACAGGGGGCCCTCGGGACTATGGCTACACCTTC.

The chain carries TRBV10-3 and TRBJ1-1; perhaps TRBD1 as D (5 bases). CDR1 and CDR2 from the germline V gene are ENHRY and SYGVKD. Trimming took off 5 bases at V and 1 base at J, with 8 bases between the two ends. CDR3 length: 13 amino acids. The CDR3 loop is CAISWDGNTEAFF. CDR3 DNA: TGTGCCATCAGTTGGGACGGGAACACTGAAGCTTTCTTT.

This sequence joins TRBV2 and TRBJ2-1; D might be TRBD1 or TRBD2, each matching 5 bases. Germline CDR1 and CDR2: SNHLY and FYNNEI. V lost 6 bases to trimming and J lost 4 bases, with 16 bases between them. The CDR3 has 15 amino acids. Written as DNA, the CDR3 is TGTGCCAGCAGACCTGATCGGGGCGGATACAATGAGCAGTTCTTC. Amino acid sequence: CASRPDRGGYNEQFF.

On this clone itself: The sample has other DNA sequences that encode this CDR3 too. The J gene is TRBJ1-5, the V gene TRBV6-5; D is unresolved. V shed 4 bases and J shed 2 bases, with 9 bases lying between them. Per the germline V gene, CDR1 is MNHEY and CDR2 is SVGAGI. This CDR3 spans 14 amino acids. The CDR3 here is CASSSPGGNQPQHF. CDR3 DNA: TGTGCCAGCAGTTCCCCTGGGGGCAATCAGCCCCAGCATTTT.

The rearrangement joins TRBV3-1 (or the pseudogene TRBV3-2) to TRBJ1-2; 8 positions agree with TRBD1. Germline CDR1 LGHDT, CDR2 YNNKEL (reference sequence). The CDR3 extends over 13 amino acids. The V segment lost 0 bases and the J segment 12 bases; nucleotides outside the gene matches: 6. The CDR3 region is CASSQEPGGLDTF. CDR3 in DNA: TGTGCCAGCAGCCAAGAGCCAGGGGGCTTGGACACCTTC.

The V gene is TRBV7-9, the J gene TRBJ1-1; TRBD1 is a possible D gene (6 bases). From germline, CDR1 is SEHNR and CDR2 FQNEAQ (reference sequence). CDR3 length: 15 residues. Trimming removed 2 bases from V and 2 bases from J, with 12 bases in between. The CDR3 DNA reads as TGTGCCAGCAGCTTACCAGGACAGATTAACACTGAAGCTTTCTTT. Its protein product is CASSLPGQINTEAFF.

This chain connects TRBV6-5 to TRBJ1-1, with unresolved D. Germline loops: CDR1 MNHEY, CDR2 SVGAGI. Trimming took off 2 bases at V and 4 bases at J, with 11 bases between the two ends. This CDR3 contains 14 residues. CDR3 bases: TGTGCCAGCAGTTACATAGTCGGGAGCACTGAAGCTTTCTTT. This translates into CASSYIVGSTEAFF.

The V and J genes are TRBV28 and TRBJ1-2; 9 nucleotides agree with TRBD1. With V trimmed by 2 bases and J by 5 bases, 6 bases remained unmatched. CDR1 MDHEN and CDR2 SYDVKM come from the germline V gene. The CDR3 contains 15 residues. CDR3 in amino acids: CASSLVDRGLYGYTF. CDR3 coding DNA: TGTGCCAGCAGTTTAGTGGACAGGGGACTATATGGCTACACCTTC.

This sequence joins TRBV6-5 and TRBJ2-7; D is perhaps TRBD1 (7 bases). The CDR3 totals 14 residues. Trimming removed 6 bases at V and 0 bases at J, with 12 bases between. Germline assignment: CDR1 MNHEY and CDR2 SVGAGI. The CDR3 DNA follows: TGTGCCAGCAGGGCGGGACAGAACTCCTACGAGCAGTACTTC. This encodes CASRAGQNSYEQYF.